This T cell receptor (beta chain) was observed in a study of blood T cell repertoires in COVID-19. The authors' processing: Nucleated cell counts were estimated from reference gene primer amplification. Clones were read by immunoSEQ multiplex PCR, and TCRdb kept only the in-frame ones, dropping some. V, J and clone size are those of that table, while D and trimming were read from the DNA. The sample consists of approximately 270,000 clones, 75% to 90% of them appearing once. The receptor was derived from a man between 45 and 60 years old with acute or convalescent COVID-19. The sample taken for sequencing was peripheral blood.

CDR3 in DNA: TGTGCCAGCAGCTTGGAAGTTTTCCAGGTTAATGAAAAACTGTTTTTT. Its translation: CASSLEVFQVNEKLFF. The rearrangement joins TRBV5-5 to TRBJ1-4, with D unresolved. This CDR3 spans 16 amino acids. From germline, CDR1 is SGHKS and CDR2 YYEKEE (reference sequence). Trimming took off 0 bases at V and 4 bases at J, with 13 bases between the two ends.